Following are 30 T cell receptor beta chains from one sample sequenced in a study of T cell responses to AZD1222 COVID-19 vaccine. Sequencing used immunoSEQ multiplex PCR; TCRdb keeps in-frame clones, though not all of them. This table holds 160,000 or so clones, about 89% found once. Material: peripheral blood, obtained on day 0 of AZD1222 vaccination. These receptors all stem from an adult in good health.

The chain links TRBV5-4 to TRBJ1-1; D is ambiguous. CDR3 length equals 13 residues. Germline CDR1 SGHNT, CDR2 YYREEE (reference sequence). V lost 5 bases and J lost 0, with 8 bases in between. The CDR3 loop is CASSVSMNTEAFF. Written as DNA, the CDR3 is TGTGCCAGCAGTGTCTCGATGAACACTGAAGCTTTCTTT.

The chain carries TRBV7-9 and TRBJ1-1; a weak D match, TRBD1 (6 bases). The CDR3 is 15 residues long. The V gene's germline CDR1 is SEHNR and CDR2 FQNEAQ (reference sequence). The V end lost 2 bases, the J end lost 0 bases, and 10 bases lay between the germline ends. CDR3 amino acids: CASSLWDTLNTEAFF. For the CDR3, the DNA is TGTGCCAGCAGCTTATGGGACACGTTGAACACTGAAGCTTTCTTT.

The genes are TRBV6-1 and TRBJ2-7, with D possibly matching TRBD1 (7 bases). The length of the CDR3 is 12 residues. Germline V gene data show CDR1 as MNHNS and CDR2 as SASEGT. The DNA of the CDR3 is TGTGCCAGCAGTGACCTCGGAGCCCAGGGGGGCGTC. Translating it yields CASSDLGAQGGV.

The chain is built from TRBV2 and TRBJ1-2; D is perhaps TRBD1 (6 bases). Germline-derived CDR1 and CDR2 are SNHLY and FYNNEI. The CDR3 spans 16 residues. The ends were cut back, 8 bases at V and 2 bases at J, with 21 bases in the middle. The CDR3 loop reads CASLDKGGRENYGYTF. The CDR3 region has the DNA TGTGCCAGCTTAGATAAGGGGGGCAGGGAGAACTATGGCTACACCTTC.

This clone is a singleton in its sample. This sequence joins TRBV5-1 and TRBJ2-1; TRBD1 is a possible D gene (6 bases). Trimming shortened V by 2 bases and J by 15 bases, and 21 bases separated the two germline ends. Germline assignment: CDR1 SGHRS and CDR2 YFSETQ. This CDR3 has 14 amino acids. In DNA form, the CDR3 reads TGCGCCAGCAGCTTAGCACAGGGTGTCCAGTCTCCGTTCTTC. Translating gives CASSLAQGVQSPFF.

The chain joins TRBV6-2 or TRBV6-3 to TRBJ2-1; 8 bases fit TRBD2. V was clipped by 5 bases and J by 2 bases; unmatched bases: 5. Germline V CDR1 and CDR2: MNHEY, SVGEGT. This CDR3 is built from 15 residues. As DNA, the CDR3 is TGTGCCAGCAGTCAAGCGGGAGCGGCCTACAATGAGCAGTTCTTC. Translated, it gives CASSQAGAAYNEQFF.

V usage is TRBV4-2 and J usage is TRBJ2-3, with D uncertain. Trimming pared 0 bases from V and 5 bases from J, leaving 3 bases between. Germline-derived CDR1 and CDR2 are LGHNA and YNFKEQ. This CDR3 has 12 amino acids. CDR3: CASSQDVDTQYF. CDR3 DNA sequence: TGTGCCAGCAGCCAAGATGTAGATACGCAGTATTTT.

The rearrangement joins TRBV19 to TRBJ2-1; 7 positions agree with TRBD1. With V trimmed by 6 bases and J by 4 bases, 6 bases remained unmatched. The CDR3 extends over 14 amino acids. From germline, CDR1 is LNHDA and CDR2 SQIVND (reference sequence). The CDR3 nucleotides read TGTGCCAGTAGGAGGGGGCCTCAATACAATGAGCAGTTCTTC. Amino acids: CASRRGPQYNEQFF.

The gene calls are TRBV5-1 and TRBJ2-5, with 8 bases lining up with TRBD1. CDR1 and CDR2 (germline): SGHRS, YFSETQ. The CDR3 is 14 amino acids. V lost 4 bases and J lost 4; bases outside the gene matches: 6. The CDR3 loop is CASSATGGIETQYF. CDR3 nucleotides: TGCGCCAGCAGCGCTACAGGGGGGATAGAGACCCAGTACTTC.

The chain carries TRBV3-1 (or the pseudogene TRBV3-2) and TRBJ1-6, with D perhaps TRBD1 (5 bases). Germline V gives CDR1 LGHDT, CDR2 YNNKEL (reference sequence). The CDR3 runs to 15 residues. Trimming removed 1 base at V and 3 bases at J, with 7 bases between. The CDR3: CASSQGGGYNSPLHF. As DNA, the CDR3 is TGTGCCAGCAGCCAAGGGGGCGGCTATAATTCACCCCTCCACTTT.

J is TRBJ1-5 and V is TRBV18; 7 bases agree with TRBD1. V shed 5 bases, J shed 3 bases, and the junction held 4 bases outside the gene matches. In germline, CDR1 is KGHSH, CDR2 LQKENI. The CDR3 runs 14 residues. DNA of the CDR3: TGTGCCAGCTCATATACAGGGGTCAATCAGCCCCAGCATTTT. Its translation is CASSYTGVNQPQHF.

The CDR3 DNA reads TGTGCCAGCAGCCCCAGCGGGAGGGTCCTTGGGCAGTACTTC. Translating it yields CASSPSGRVLGQYF. The V call is TRBV28, the J call TRBJ2-7; 10 bases agree with TRBD2. The J segment lost 9 bases and the V segment lost 6 bases, leaving 11 bases of the junction unmatched. The CDR3 is made up of 14 amino acids. Germline V gene data show CDR1 as MDHEN and CDR2 as SYDVKM.

There are a few counts of this clone. The genes are TRBV27 and TRBJ1-3; D not certain. CDR3 length: 13 residues. The V end lost 8 bases, the J end lost 0 bases, and 8 bases lay between the germline ends. The V gene's germline CDR1 is MNHEY and CDR2 SMNVEV (reference sequence). The CDR3 loop is CASRPFSGNTIYF. CDR3 coding DNA: TGTGCCAGCCGCCCATTCTCTGGAAACACCATATATTTT.

V gene TRBV6-1 combines with J gene TRBJ1-2; maybe TRBD1 (5 bases). From germline, CDR1 is MNHNS and CDR2 SASEGT. The CDR3 is 15 amino acids. Trimming removed 0 bases at V and 8 bases at J, with 16 bases between. CDR3 DNA sequence: TGTGCCAGCAGTGAAGCGCCCGGGAGGGGACCCGGCTACACCTTC. Encoded protein: CASSEAPGRGPGYTF.

This clone was recorded only once. V usage is TRBV6-5 and J usage is TRBJ2-7, with TRBD2 matching 11 bases. The CDR3 length is 16 residues. Losses at the gene ends were 2 bases for V and 4 bases for J; bases not matched to a gene: 7. The germline V gene has CDR1 MNHEY and CDR2 SVGAGI. The CDR3 DNA reads as TGTGCCAGCAGTTACCAAAGACTAGCGGGAATTTACGAGCAGTACTTC. It is translated as CASSYQRLAGIYEQYF.

This clone was picked up a small number of times. The chain uses TRBV7-3 and TRBJ1-1, with a possible D match to TRBD1 (6 bases). The V end was cut by 5 bases, the J end by 4 bases, with 11 bases between. This CDR3 is built from 13 residues. Looked up from germline, CDR1 is SGHTA and CDR2 is FQGTGA. The CDR3 DNA reads as TGTGCCAGCAGCCTGGGGGCCTTCACTGAAGCTTTCTTT. Translating it yields CASSLGAFTEAFF.

The chain combines TRBV6-5 with TRBJ2-7; weak D call: TRBD1 (5 bases). The germline V gene has CDR1 MNHEY and CDR2 SVGAGI. The CDR3 loop spans 14 amino acids. Trimming shortened V by 6 bases and J by 2 bases, and 14 bases separated the two germline ends. The CDR3 region is CASRPDWGPYEQYF. Here the CDR3 DNA reads TGTGCCAGCAGGCCCGATTGGGGCCCCTACGAGCAGTACTTC.

This clone turned up a few times. The chain uses TRBV19 and TRBJ1-6, with TRBD1 as a possible D gene (5 bases). Germline V lookup: CDR1 LNHDA, CDR2 SQIVND (reference sequence). Trimming left V 9 bases short and J 5 bases short, with 14 bases between. This CDR3 region has 14 residues. CDR3 protein: CASEAGLDNSPLHF. CDR3 nucleotides: TGTGCCAGCGAGGCGGGGCTGGATAATTCACCCCTCCACTTT.

The rearrangement uses TRBV11-2 and TRBJ1-2, with D unresolved. Trimming left V 2 bases short and J 0 bases short, with 10 bases between. From germline, CDR1 is SGHAT and CDR2 FQNNGV. The CDR3 is 15 amino acids. Here the CDR3 DNA reads TGTGCCAGCAGCTTATTAGGGTTAGCTAACTATGGCTACACCTTC. Protein product: CASSLLGLANYGYTF. Full variable domain (missing parts from reference TRBV11-2 and TRBJ1-2): EAGVAQSPRYKIIEKRQSVAFWCNPISGHATLYWYQQILGQGPKLLIQFQNNGVVDDSQLPKDRFSAERLKGVDSTLKIQPAKLEDSAVYLCASSLLGLANYGYTFGSGTRLTVV.

V usage is TRBV5-1 and J usage is TRBJ1-1; 8 bases are shared with TRBD1. The germline CDR1 and CDR2 sequences are SGHRS and YFSETQ. The CDR3 is 14 residues long. Trimming took 2 bases from V and 3 from J; bases not matched to a gene: 3. The CDR3 DNA sequence: TGCGCCAGCAGCTTTCAGGGGGCGCACACTGAAGCTTTCTTT. It codes for CASSFQGAHTEAFF.

This clone has a handful of counts. The rearrangement links TRBV3-1 (or the pseudogene TRBV3-2) to TRBJ1-5, with D uncertain. Trimming removed 4 bases from V and 7 bases from J, with 8 bases in between. Germline-derived CDR1 and CDR2 are LGHDT and YNNKEL (reference sequence). The CDR3 spans 12 residues. CDR3 amino acids: CASSLPGQPQHF. DNA for the CDR3: TGTGCCAGCAGCCTCCCGGGCCAGCCCCAGCATTTT.

A remark on this clone: Other DNA sequences of this sample code for an identical CDR3. V is TRBV30 and J is TRBJ1-1; D remains unclear. This CDR3 is built from 13 residues. Looked up from germline, CDR1 is GTSNPN and CDR2 is SVGIG (reference sequence). V lost 0 bases, J lost 1 base, and 6 bases lay in between. CDR3 sequence: CAWSVLGNTEAFF. CDR3 DNA: TGTGCCTGGAGTGTACTAGGGAACACTGAAGCTTTCTTT.

The chain has TRBV19 and TRBJ2-1; 7 nucleotides agree with TRBD1. CDR3 length equals 15 residues. J lost 4 bases, V lost 6 bases, and 9 bases had no gene match. Germline V CDR1 and CDR2: LNHDA, SQIVND (reference sequence). CDR3 nucleotides: TGTGCCAGTAGGCCCTCGGGACAGATGTACAATGAGCAGTTCTTC. Its translation: CASRPSGQMYNEQFF.

This chain connects TRBV3-1 (or the pseudogene TRBV3-2) to TRBJ2-5; TRBD2 aligns across 15 bases. The CDR3 is 18 residues long. The germline V gene encodes CDR1 LGHDT and CDR2 YNNKEL (reference sequence). Germline trimming cut 4 bases from V and 9 bases from J; bases unmatched to any gene: 15. Here the CDR3 reads CASSPPGLAGGYTSAQYF. CDR3 nucleotide sequence: TGTGCCAGCAGCCCTCCGGGACTAGCGGGAGGATACACATCAGCCCAGTACTTC.

The V gene is TRBV10-2, the J gene TRBJ1-2; D not resolved. The germline V and J ends were trimmed by 7 bases and 5 bases, with 14 bases remaining between them. This CDR3 is 13 amino acids long. Germline V gene lookup returns CDR1 WSHSY and CDR2 SAAADI. In DNA, the CDR3 is TGCGCCAGCACGACATCCGTTCTTTATGGCTACACCTTC. Encoded protein: CASTTSVLYGYTF.

The table lists this clone with a count of one. The chain combines TRBV19 with TRBJ1-2, with D unclear. Deletions cut 6 bases from V and 8 bases from J, with 16 bases between. The germline CDR1 and CDR2 sequences are LNHDA and SQIVND (reference sequence). This CDR3 comprises 13 residues. The DNA for the CDR3 is TGTGCCAGTAGCACGCGAGGTCGGAGGGGCTACACCTTC. Residues: CASSTRGRRGYTF.

This chain joins TRBV28 and TRBJ1-2; a possible D gene is TRBD1 (6 bases). Trimming stripped 3 bases from V and 4 bases from J, with 12 bases between. The CDR3 length is 14 residues. Germline CDR1 MDHEN, CDR2 SYDVKM. The CDR3 reads CASSLGGGSYGYTF. The CDR3 DNA sequence: TGTGCCAGCAGTTTGGGAGGGGGGAGCTATGGCTACACCTTC.

This chain connects TRBV6-5 to TRBJ2-1; 9 bases match TRBD1. The CDR3 is 11 amino acids. Germline values: CDR1 MNHEY, CDR2 SVGAGI. Trimming removed 6 bases from V and 10 bases from J; junction bases left unmatched: 1. Here the CDR3 reads CASSGTGEQFF. The CDR3 DNA follows: TGTGCCAGCAGCGGGACAGGGGAGCAGTTCTTC.

This clone has a handful of counts. V usage is TRBV2 and J usage is TRBJ1-2; D not certain. CDR3 length: 14 amino acids. Deletions cut 3 bases from V and 1 base from J, with 9 bases between. The germline CDR1 and CDR2 sequences are SNHLY and FYNNEI. The CDR3 DNA sequence: TGTGCCAGCAGTGATAATCCGGATAACTATGGCTACACCTTC. Translated: CASSDNPDNYGYTF.

A single count supports this clone. The CDR3 DNA reads TGCAGCGTGAGGACAGGGGAGAATGGCTACACCTTC. It translates to CSVRTGENGYTF. The chain couples TRBV29-1 to TRBJ1-2; 9 bases agree with TRBD1. Germline V CDR1 and CDR2: SQVTM, ANQGSEA. Unmatched junction bases numbered 5, after V lost 6 bases and J lost 6 bases. This CDR3 contains 12 residues.